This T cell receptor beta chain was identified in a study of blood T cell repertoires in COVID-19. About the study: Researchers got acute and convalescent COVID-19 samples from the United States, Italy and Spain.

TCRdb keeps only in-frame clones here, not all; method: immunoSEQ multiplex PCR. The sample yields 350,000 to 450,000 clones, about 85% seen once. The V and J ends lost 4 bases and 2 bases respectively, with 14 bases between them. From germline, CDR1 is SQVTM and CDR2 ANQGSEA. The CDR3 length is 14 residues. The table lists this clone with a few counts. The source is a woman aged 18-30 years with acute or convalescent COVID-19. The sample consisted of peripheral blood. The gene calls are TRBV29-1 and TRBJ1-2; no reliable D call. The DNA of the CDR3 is TGCAGCGTTGGGGCACGGCAAACAAACTATGGCTACACCTTC. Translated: CSVGARQTNYGYTF.